A selection of T cell receptor beta chains follows, all from one sample in a study of blood T cells in healthy people across ages. Each CDR3 protein is one row after TCRdb ran MiXCR on the 5' RACE reads. The sample holds around 970,000 distinct CDR3 sequences, just over 50% seen once. Sequencing was carried out using blood. These receptors were taken from a woman aged 55 to 70 in good health. Each CDR3 is given with its conserved first and last residue. Expanded clones get a size class; other rows say once, few or many, or leave the size out.

clone size	V gene	J gene	CDR3 protein
-	TRBV4-2	TRBJ2-1	CASSHSTNEQFF
few	TRBV7-9	TRBJ1-2	CASRFGDYGYTF
few	TRBV20-1	TRBJ1-5	CSARDRVWSYQPQHF
-	TRBV7-2	TRBJ2-7	CASSSRGEAYEQYF
-	TRBV20-1	TRBJ1-4	CSARNPRQGQNEKLFF
few	TRBV4-3	TRBJ1-2	CASSQDWKVGGYTF
-	TRBV7-7	TRBJ2-1	CASSKWTSGGSSYNEQFF
few	TRBV29-1	TRBJ1-5	CSVTQGVGQPQHF
-	TRBV4-2	TRBJ2-3	CTSSPLARADTQYF
-	TRBV7-2	TRBJ2-7	CASSFGGTGSSYEQYF
few	TRBV5-1	TRBJ2-3	CASSLDQGGRSDTQYF
few	TRBV5-1	TRBJ2-1	CASSFRFSDEQFF
-	TRBV5-5	TRBJ2-4	CAGSFMAEADIQYF
-	TRBV7-9	TRBJ2-7	CASSSPRTGGERNSYEQYF